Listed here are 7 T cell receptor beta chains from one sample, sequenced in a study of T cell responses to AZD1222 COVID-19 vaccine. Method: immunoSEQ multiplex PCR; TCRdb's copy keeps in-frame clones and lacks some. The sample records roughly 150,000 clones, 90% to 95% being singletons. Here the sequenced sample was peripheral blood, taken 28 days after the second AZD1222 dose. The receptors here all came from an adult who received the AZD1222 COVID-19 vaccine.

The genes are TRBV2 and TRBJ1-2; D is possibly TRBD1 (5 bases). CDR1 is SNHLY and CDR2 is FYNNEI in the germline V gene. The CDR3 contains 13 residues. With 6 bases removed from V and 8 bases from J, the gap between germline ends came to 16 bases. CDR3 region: CASRDARVGGYTF. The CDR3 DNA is TGTGCCAGCAGAGATGCCAGGGTAGGGGGCTACACCTTC.

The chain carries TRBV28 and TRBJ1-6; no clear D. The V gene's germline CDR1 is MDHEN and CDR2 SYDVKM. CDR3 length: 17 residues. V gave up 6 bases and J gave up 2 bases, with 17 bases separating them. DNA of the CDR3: TGTGCCAGCAGCTACTTGGACCGCAAGGCCTATAATTCACCCCTCCACTTT. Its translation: CASSYLDRKAYNSPLHF. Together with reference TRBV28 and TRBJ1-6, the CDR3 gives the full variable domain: DVKVTQSSRYLVKRTGEKVFLECVQDMDHENMFWYRQDPGLGLRLIYFSYDVKMKEKGDIPEGYSVSREKKERFSLILESASTNQTSMYLCASSYLDRKAYNSPLHFGNGTRLTVT.

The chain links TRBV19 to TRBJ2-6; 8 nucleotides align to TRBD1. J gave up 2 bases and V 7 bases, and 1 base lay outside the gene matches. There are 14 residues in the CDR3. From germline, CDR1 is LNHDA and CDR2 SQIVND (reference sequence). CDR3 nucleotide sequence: TGTGCCAGTAAGGACAGGGCTGGGGCCAACGTCCTGACTTTC. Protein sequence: CASKDRAGANVLTF.

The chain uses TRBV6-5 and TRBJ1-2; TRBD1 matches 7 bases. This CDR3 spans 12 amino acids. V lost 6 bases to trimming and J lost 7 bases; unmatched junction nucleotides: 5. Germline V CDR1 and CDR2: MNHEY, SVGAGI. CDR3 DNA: TGTGCCAGCAGCAGCGACAGGGCTGGCTACACCTTC. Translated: CASSSDRAGYTF.

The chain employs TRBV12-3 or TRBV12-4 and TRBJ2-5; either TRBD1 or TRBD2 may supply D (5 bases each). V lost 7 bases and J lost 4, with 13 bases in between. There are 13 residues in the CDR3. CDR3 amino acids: CASNRGAVETQYF. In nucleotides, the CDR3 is TGTGCCAGCAACCGAGGGGCAGTAGAGACCCAGTACTTC.

As DNA, the CDR3 is TGCGCCAGCAGCCCCCCCACCGGGTGGGATACGCAGTATTTT. It yields the protein CASSPPTGWDTQYF. V and J are TRBV4-1 and TRBJ2-3; D uncertain. The CDR3 spans 14 residues. Per germline, CDR1 MGHRA and CDR2 YSYEKL. V was cut by 4 bases and J by 6 bases, with 14 bases left in between.

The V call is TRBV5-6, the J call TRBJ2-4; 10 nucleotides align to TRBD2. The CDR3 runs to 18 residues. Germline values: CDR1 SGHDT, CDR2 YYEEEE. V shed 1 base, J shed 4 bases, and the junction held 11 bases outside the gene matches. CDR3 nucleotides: TGTGCCAGCAGCTTGTTATTGGGGGCTAGCGGGAGTAAAAACATTCAGTACTTC. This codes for CASSLLLGASGSKNIQYF.